This record covers a single T cell receptor (beta chain). Alongside CTLA-4 blockade with ipilimumab, patients with chemo-refractory metastatic non-small-cell lung cancer received focal radiation. The assay was immunoSEQ multiplex PCR, and TCRdb's table has in-frame clones only and misses some. The profile shows over 70,000 clones, more than 75% of them singletons. The data stem from a study of radiotherapy plus CTLA-4 blockade in lung cancer. Study overall: Objective responses occurred in 18% of patients; over 30% had disease control.

This TCR was sampled from a human donor with non-small cell lung cancer who had a partial response to radiotherapy plus ipilimumab. The sequenced sample was peripheral blood, obtained from a patient treated with radiotherapy plus ipilimumab.

As DNA, the CDR3 is TGTGCCAGCAGCCGCGAATCCGGACAGTATGGCTACACCTTC. Its protein product is CASSRESGQYGYTF. The chain uses TRBV5-6 and TRBJ1-2; D possibly corresponds to TRBD1 (6 bases). The germline V and J ends were trimmed by 4 bases and 5 bases, with 15 bases remaining between them. CDR3 length: 14 amino acids. Germline CDR1 SGHDT, CDR2 YYEEEE. Filled out from reference TRBV5-6 and TRBJ1-2, the complete variable domain reads DAGVTQSPTHLIKTRGQQVTLRCSPKSGHDTVSWYQQALGQGPQFIFQYYEEEERQRGNFPDRFSGHQFPNYSSELNVNALLLGDSALYLCASSRESGQYGYTFGSGTRLTVV.